This T cell receptor (beta chain) originates from a study of technical replicates of blood from several donors. The assay was immunoSEQ multiplex PCR, and TCRdb's table has in-frame clones only and misses some. The data contain tens of thousands of clones, about nine tenths of them singletons. CDR3 length: 15 amino acids. Germline V gives CDR1 SGHRS, CDR2 YFSETQ. V was shortened by 0 bases and J by 9 bases, with 16 bases between the two germline ends. The chain carries TRBV5-1 and TRBJ2-1; possible D gene TRBD2, 6 bases. The material sequenced was T cells isolated from PBMCs. The receptor was isolated from a human donor in good health. Some clones in this sample may be carry-over from other donors' samples. The CDR3 loop reads CASSLGRGATLEQFF. CDR3 coding DNA: TGCGCCAGCAGCTTGGGGAGGGGCGCAACCCTTGAGCAGTTCTTC.